One TCR beta chain is described in this entry. Its target is unknown. This table comes from immunoSEQ multiplex PCR, and its TCRdb copy is limited to in-frame clones, with some not included. Of 40,000 or so clones listed, around four fifths are singletons. This record belongs to a study of OX40 agonist ivuxolimab in advanced cancers. Across the whole study: Enrolled patients in dose escalation had cancers that were hepatocellular carcinoma, melanoma, renal cell or head and neck cancer. Study findings and constraints: At 0.1-3.0 mg/kg, partial responders had clonal expansion among the lowest observed.

This CDR3 is 16 amino acids long. The input for sequencing was CD4+ or CD8+ T cells sorted from blood, taken in a trial of the OX40 agonist ivuxolimab. V is TRBV21-1 and J is TRBJ2-2. TRBV21-1 is deemed a pseudogene. This sequence originates from an adult with an advanced solid tumor such as melanoma, head and neck, liver or kidney cancer. In DNA, the CDR3 is TGTGCCAGCAGCAAAGCTGGGTGGTGGGTCACCGGGGAGCTGTTTTTT. Translating it yields CASSKAGWWVTGELFF.